The next 5 T cell receptor beta chains were all read from a single sample in a study of T-cell memory formation after mild COVID-19. TCRdb used MiXCR to reprocess the 5' RACE reads, holding one entry per CDR3 protein. The table lists 500,000 to 650,000 distinct CDR3 sequences, about 20% of them singletons, with around 9.2% in the top ten. Sequenced sample: PBMCs or a T cell subset sorted from them (not recorded which). These TCRs come from an adult woman who had mild COVID-19 (a few samples of this study predate the infection). Cell type and time point are not known.

The chain employs TRBV19 and TRBJ2-7; D gene ambiguous. The CDR3 contains 13 residues. V was clipped by 3 bases and J by 3 bases, with 9 bases between them. Germline assignment: CDR1 LNHDA and CDR2 SQIVND (reference sequence). The CDR3 spells CASSMDQDYEQYF. In DNA form, the CDR3 reads TGTGCCAGTAGTATGGATCAGGACTACGAGCAGTACTTC.

This chain joins TRBV11-3 and TRBJ2-7; a weak D match, TRBD2 (5 bases). Trimming removed 3 bases at V and 9 bases at J, with 12 bases between. Germline CDR1 and CDR2: SGHNT and YENEEA. This CDR3 is built from 12 residues. The CDR3 region is CASSLDSRGQYF. CDR3 DNA: TGTGCCAGCAGCTTGGACTCTCGGGGGCAGTACTTC.

This clonotype occurred a few times. This chain uses TRBV11-2 with TRBJ1-3, with a weak D call TRBD1 (5 bases). The CDR3 sequence is 18 residues long. Germline V CDR1 and CDR2: SGHAT, FQNNGV. V dropped 5 bases and J dropped 1 base, with 21 bases sitting between them. The CDR3 coding sequence is TGTGCCAGCAGCCCGGGGCGCGGGCGGGGTTCATCTGGAAACACCATATATTTT. Residues: CASSPGRGRGSSGNTIYF.

A few counts support this clonotype. The CDR3 DNA reads as TGTGCCAGCAGCTTATGGGGGGGCCCACTGTCCTACGAGCAGTACTTC. Its translation is CASSLWGGPLSYEQYF. The genes are TRBV7-9 and TRBJ2-7; tentative D call: TRBD2 (7 bases). Germline V CDR1 and CDR2: SEHNR, FQNEAQ (reference sequence). V was shortened by 2 bases and J by 1 base, with 15 bases between the two germline ends. The CDR3 has 16 residues.

This chain uses TRBV24-1 with TRBJ2-1; 9 bases map to TRBD2. V trimming: 8 bases; J trimming: 2 bases; junction bases outside the gene matches: 3. CDR3 length equals 14 residues. CDR1 and CDR2 (germline): KGHDR, SFDVKD. The DNA for the CDR3 is TGTGCCACCAACGGCGGGAGGGCCTACAATGAGCAGTTCTTC. It is translated as CATNGGRAYNEQFF.